This TCR beta chain was documented in a study of CD8+ T cells in alopecia areata. Study at large: A regimen of oral tofacitinib, 5 to 10 mg twice daily, was given to treated patients. Tofacitinib lasted 6 to 18 months, then 6 months off drug. Study results and caveats: Higher clonality than in normal scalp was seen in lesional scalp, especially alopecia totalis/universalis.

CDR1 is MDHEN, CDR2 SYDVKM, per germline. This CDR3 is 15 amino acids long. V gave up 3 bases and J gave up 3 bases; unmatched junction bases: 1. This clone showed up just a few times. The antigen is undetermined. cDNA serving as the sequencing template came from extracted, reverse transcribed RNA. Clones were read by immunoSEQ multiplex PCR, and TCRdb kept only the in-frame ones, dropping some. The sample has fewer than 150,000 clones; approximately 58% are singletons. J is TRBJ1-3 and V is TRBV28; 11 nucleotides match TRBD1. The receptor comes from a human donor with alopecia areata. Sequences were derived from CD4+ T cells sorted from blood, sampled at week 0. CDR3 residues: CASSLGQGGGNTIYF. Here the CDR3 DNA reads TGTGCCAGCAGTTTGGGACAGGGGGGTGGAAACACCATATATTTT. Full variable domain (outside the CDR3, taken from reference TRBV28 and TRBJ1-3): DVKVTQSSRYLVKRTGEKVFLECVQDMDHENMFWYRQDPGLGLRLIYFSYDVKMKEKGDIPEGYSVSREKKERFSLILESASTNQTSMYLCASSLGQGGGNTIYFGEGSWLTVV.